The rows below give T cell receptor beta chains drawn from one sample of a study of cytomegalovirus exposure and HLA in healthy donors. Profiled with immunoSEQ multiplex PCR; TCRdb holds only in-frame clones, not every one. This table holds around 140,000 clones, about two thirds found once. Sequencing used PBMCs. Source of these receptors: a woman aged 18-29 years in good health and CMV-seronegative. Each CDR3 is given with its conserved first and last residue. A D gene is named only where the DNA matches it firmly. Rows give clone size only sometimes, using once, few, many, or a class for an expanded clone.

CDR3nt | CDR3aa | j_gene | abundance | d_gene | v_gene
TGCGCCAGCAGCCAATCAACTAGCGGGGCCTACAATGAGCAGTTCTTC | CASSQSTSGAYNEQFF | TRBJ2-1 | . | TRBD2 | TRBV4-3
TGTGCCAGCAGTTGGTCTGGAGCGGGGGGATTTTACGAGCAGTACTTC | CASSWSGAGGFYEQYF | TRBJ2-7 | . | TRBD2 | TRBV27
TGCGCCAGCAGCTTGGGGACAGGGACTGAGCAGTTCTTC | CASSLGTGTEQFF | TRBJ2-1 | . | TRBD1 | TRBV5-1
TGTGCCAGCAGGAGACAGGGGGGATGGACCGGGGAGCTGTTTTTT | CASRRQGGWTGELFF | TRBJ2-2 | few | TRBD1 | TRBV28
TGCGCCAGCAGCTTGGAAATTGGGGCTCGGGAGCAGTTCTTC | CASSLEIGAREQFF | TRBJ2-1 | . | . | TRBV5-1
TGTGCCAGCAGTGGATCCCCAGGATATGGCTACACCTTC | CASSGSPGYGYTF | TRBJ1-2 | . | . | TRBV25-1
TGTGCCAGCAGCTCGACAGGGTACACTGAAGCTTTCTTT | CASSSTGYTEAFF | TRBJ1-1 | few | TRBD1 | TRBV7-8
TGTGCCAGCAGTGATCCGGGACAGGGAGGTGAAAAACTGTTTTTT | CASSDPGQGGEKLFF | TRBJ1-4 | . | TRBD1 | TRBV6-6
TGTGCCAGCAGCTCATCTAGCGGCACCTACAATGAGCAGTTCTTC | CASSSSSGTYNEQFF | TRBJ2-1 | . | TRBD2 | TRBV11-3
TGTGCCAGCAGCGTAGGACAGGACACTGAAGCTTTCTTT | CASSVGQDTEAFF | TRBJ1-1 | few | . | TRBV9
TGCGCCAGCAGCCAAGATAGCGGGACTCGAGTAGACAATGAGCAGTTCTTC | CASSQDSGTRVDNEQFF | TRBJ2-1 | . | TRBD2 | TRBV4-3
TGTGCCAGCAGCGTAACAGGGGGCTGGAATCAGCCCCAGCATTTT | CASSVTGGWNQPQHF | TRBJ1-5 | . | TRBD1 | TRBV9
TGTGCCAGCTCACTTAGACTAGCGGGGGACCAAGAGACCCAGTACTTC | CASSLRLAGDQETQYF | TRBJ2-5 | . | TRBD2 | TRBV18
TGTGCCAGCAGCCCCGGGACTTATCCTAGCACAGATACGCAGTATTTT | CASSPGTYPSTDTQYF | TRBJ2-3 | . | . | TRBV7-9
TGTGCCAGCAGCCGGGACGGGACTAAAAGCGGGGGCTACACCTTC | CASSRDGTKSGGYTF | TRBJ1-2 | . | . | TRBV28
TGTGCCAGCTCGGAGCGGGGTACGGCCTACGAGCAGTACTTC | CASSERGTAYEQYF | TRBJ2-7 | . | TRBD2 | TRBV18
TGTGCCACCACCCCACGCAGGGGAGGGGGAGGGGCCACTGAAGCTTTCTTT | CATTPRRGGGGATEAFF | TRBJ1-1 | . | . | TRBV15
TGCGCCAGCAGCTTGGAAGGCGGGGCCACAGATACGCAGTATTTT | CASSLEGGATDTQYF | TRBJ2-3 | . | . | TRBV5-1
TGTGCCAGCATCATGACAGGGGGCGGAAGCAATCAGCCCCAGCATTTT | CASIMTGGGSNQPQHF | TRBJ1-5 | . | TRBD1 | TRBV28
TGTGCCAGCAGCCCGGGGTCGAGTCGGGAGCTGTTTTTT | CASSPGSSRELFF | TRBJ2-2 | few | . | TRBV13
TGTGCCAGCCAAAGACTCGTGGCAACTAATGAAAAACTGTTTTTT | CASQRLVATNEKLFF | TRBJ1-4 | . | . | TRBV2
TGTGCCAGTAGTGTGCGGGGCGTTGCTGAAGCTTTCTTT | CASSVRGVAEAFF | TRBJ1-1 | once | . | TRBV19
TGTGCCAGCAGTGAAGTAGGAGTCAACTATGGCTACACCTTC | CASSEVGVNYGYTF | TRBJ1-2 | few | . | TRBV6-1
TGTGCCAGGGCTGGACGGGCAGGGGTGGATGCTTTCTTT | CARAGRAGVDAFF | TRBJ1-1 | few | . | TRBV6-7
TGCGCCAGCACCTCTCTGGGGGCTACCTACAATGAGCAGTTCTTC | CASTSLGATYNEQFF | TRBJ2-1 | few | . | TRBV5-1
TGTGCCAGCACCATGGGGGCTAACAATCAGCCCCAGCATTTT | CASTMGANNQPQHF | TRBJ1-5 | . | . | TRBV13
TGTGCCACCACGGGACTAGCGGGGAGCGAGCAGTACTTC | CATTGLAGSEQYF | TRBJ2-7 | . | TRBD2 | TRBV6-5
TGCGCCAGCAGCCAAGATCGGGTTCAGCCCCAGCATTTT | CASSQDRVQPQHF | TRBJ1-5 | . | . | TRBV4-1
TGTGCCAGCAGCTTACCGGGAGGGGAGACCCAGTACTTC | CASSLPGGETQYF | TRBJ2-5 | once | TRBD2 | TRBV7-9
TGTGCCAGCAGTACGACAGGGAGCACCGGGGAGCTGTTTTTT | CASSTTGSTGELFF | TRBJ2-2 | . | TRBD1 | TRBV28
TGTGCCAGCAGCGACGACAGGATGGGCGGCTACACCTTC | CASSDDRMGGYTF | TRBJ1-2 | . | . | TRBV9
TGTGCCAGCAGCTTTCCCGGGGGGGCCGGGGAGACCCAGTACTTC | CASSFPGGAGETQYF | TRBJ2-5 | . | TRBD2 | TRBV7-6
TGCGCCAGCAGCCAACAGGGACAGACTAACTATGGCTACACCTTC | CASSQQGQTNYGYTF | TRBJ1-2 | . | TRBD1 | TRBV5-1
TGTGCCAGCGCCCAACGCGGGGGGAGCTACACCTTC | CASAQRGGSYTF | TRBJ1-2 | . | . | TRBV6-5
TGTGCCATCAGTGAGTCCTTCGAACGAGGGACAGGTGGTCTTCGAGACTACACAGATACGCAGTATTTT | CAISESFERGTGGLRDYTDTQYF | TRBJ2-3 | . | TRBD1 | TRBV10-3
TGTGCCAGCAGCAACCGGGCAAAGATCACGACTAGAAAAAACATTCAGTACTTC | CASSNRAKITTRKNIQYF | TRBJ2-4 | . | . | TRBV13
TGTGCCAGCAGTCACCAGGGGCACACTGAAGCTTTCTTT | CASSHQGHTEAFF | TRBJ1-1 | . | . | TRBV6-5
TGTGCCAGCAGCTTAGGGGCTAGCGGGAGAGCAGATACGCAGTATTTT | CASSLGASGRADTQYF | TRBJ2-3 | . | TRBD2 | TRBV11-2
TGTGCCAGCAGCTTCAGGGGGCACCGGAACACTGAAGCTTTCTTT | CASSFRGHRNTEAFF | TRBJ1-1 | . | TRBD1 | TRBV5-5
TGCGCCAGCAGCTTGGCCACGGCGGGGGTCTACAATGAGCAGTTCTTC | CASSLATAGVYNEQFF | TRBJ2-1 | . | TRBD2 | TRBV5-1
TGTGCCAGCAGCGCCGGGACTAGAGGGGAGCTGTTTTTT | CASSAGTRGELFF | TRBJ2-2 | . | TRBD2 | TRBV7-9
TGTGCCAGCAGAAGCCGGACTAGAACCTACAATGAGCAGTTCTTC | CASRSRTRTYNEQFF | TRBJ2-1 | . | TRBD2 | TRBV2
TGTGCCAGCAGCCCAGACAGGATTGGCTACACCTTC | CASSPDRIGYTF | TRBJ1-2 | once | . | TRBV2
TGCAGCGTAAACAGGGGTCCCCCCCGGGGGGAGCTGTTTTTT | CSVNRGPPRGELFF | TRBJ2-2 | . | TRBD1 | TRBV29-1
TGTGCCACCAGCAGAGAGGGGACTAGCGAGGCTGAGCAGTTCTTC | CATSREGTSEAEQFF | TRBJ2-1 | once | TRBD2 | TRBV15
TGCGCCAGCAGCTTGGGACAGAACACCGGGGAGCTGTTTTTT | CASSLGQNTGELFF | TRBJ2-2 | . | . | TRBV5-1
TGCGCCAGCCGGGGGGGGTCTGCGAACACCGGGGAGCTGTTTTTT | CASRGGSANTGELFF | TRBJ2-2 | . | TRBD2 | TRBV5-1
TGTGCCAGCAGTCTCCTGAGACAGGGAGGCAATCAGCCCCAGCATTTT | CASSLLRQGGNQPQHF | TRBJ1-5 | . | TRBD1 | TRBV28
TGTGCCAGTAGTCTACGGGGGGCCCTGACTAACTATGGCTACACCTTC | CASSLRGALTNYGYTF | TRBJ1-2 | . | . | TRBV19
TGTGCCAGCAGCTTAAGAGGGACAGGCCTATATGAAAAACTGTTTTTT | CASSLRGTGLYEKLFF | TRBJ1-4 | . | TRBD1 | TRBV7-9
TGCAGCGTTCGGACTACCAACTACGAGCAGTACTTC | CSVRTTNYEQYF | TRBJ2-7 | . | . | TRBV29-1
TGTGCCAGCAGCTTAGAAGATCAGGGGCTGGCCTACAATGAGCAGTTCTTC | CASSLEDQGLAYNEQFF | TRBJ2-1 | . | . | TRBV7-6
TGTGCCAGCAGCAAAGAGGGGGGGCGAAGCTCCTACAATGAGCAGTTCTTC | CASSKEGGRSSYNEQFF | TRBJ2-1 | . | . | TRBV21-1